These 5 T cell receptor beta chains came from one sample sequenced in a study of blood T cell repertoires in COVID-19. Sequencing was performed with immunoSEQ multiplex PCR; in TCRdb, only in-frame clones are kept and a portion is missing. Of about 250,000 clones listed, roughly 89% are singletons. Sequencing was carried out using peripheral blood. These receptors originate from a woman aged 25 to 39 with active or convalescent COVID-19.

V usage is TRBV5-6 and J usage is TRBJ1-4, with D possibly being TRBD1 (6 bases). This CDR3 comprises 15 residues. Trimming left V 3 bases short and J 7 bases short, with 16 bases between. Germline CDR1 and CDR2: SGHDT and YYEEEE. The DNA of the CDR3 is TGTGCCAGCAGCTCCAGGGGACGGGGGGCTGAAAAACTGTTTTTT. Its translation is CASSSRGRGAEKLFF.

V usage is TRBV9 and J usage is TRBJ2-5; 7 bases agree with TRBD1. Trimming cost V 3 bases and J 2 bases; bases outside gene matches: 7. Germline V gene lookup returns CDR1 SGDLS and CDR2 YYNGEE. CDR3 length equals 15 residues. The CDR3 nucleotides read TGTGCCAGCAGCGCCACCGGGACAGCGCAAGAGACCCAGTACTTC. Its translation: CASSATGTAQETQYF.

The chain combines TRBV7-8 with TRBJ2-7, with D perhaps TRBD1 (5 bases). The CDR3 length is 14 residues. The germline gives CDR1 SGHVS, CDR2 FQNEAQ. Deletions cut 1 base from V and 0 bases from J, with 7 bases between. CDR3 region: CASSLGGLSYEQYF. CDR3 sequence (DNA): TGTGCCAGCAGCTTAGGGGGCCTCTCCTACGAGCAGTACTTC.

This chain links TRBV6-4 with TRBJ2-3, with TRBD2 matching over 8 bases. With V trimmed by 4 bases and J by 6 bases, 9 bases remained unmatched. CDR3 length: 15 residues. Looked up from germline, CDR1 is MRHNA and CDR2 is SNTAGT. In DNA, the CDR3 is TGTGCCAGCAGTGTGACGGGGGGGCCCTCGGATACGCAGTATTTT. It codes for CASSVTGGPSDTQYF.

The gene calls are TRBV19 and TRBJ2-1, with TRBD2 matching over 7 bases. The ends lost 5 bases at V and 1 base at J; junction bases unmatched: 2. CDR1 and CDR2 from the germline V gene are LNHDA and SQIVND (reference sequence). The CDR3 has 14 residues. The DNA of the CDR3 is TGTGCCAGTAGTGGGGGGGGTTCCTACAATGAGCAGTTCTTC. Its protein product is CASSGGGSYNEQFF.